This T cell receptor beta chain emerged from a study of T cells after yellow fever vaccination. The CDR3 sequence is 15 residues long. The V segment lost 6 bases and the J segment 13 bases; nucleotides outside the gene matches: 16. Germline V gene lookup returns CDR1 MNHNS and CDR2 SASEGT. Regarding this clonotype: The target antigen is unknown.

Via MiXCR, TCRdb re-called the 5' RACE reads, giving one row per CDR3 protein. The table has 450,000 to 600,000 distinct CDR3 sequences, 17% seen once. Points from the study as a whole: When the response was secondary, it was weaker but reached its peak faster, day 5 versus 15.

The TCR sequence derives from a man aged 18 to 29 who received the YFV17D yellow fever vaccine. The chain has TRBV6-1 and TRBJ2-5; 11 nucleotides align to TRBD2. The sequenced sample was PBMCs, obtained 4 to 5 days after the first yellow fever vaccination. CDR3 DNA sequence: TGTGCCAGCAGCCTTAGCGGGGGGGGTCGAGGGGCCCTGTACTTC. Protein sequence: CASSLSGGGRGALYF.